Below, one T cell receptor beta chain is given with its context. The sample holds a few counts of this clone. This receptor's antigen is unknown. Per-base qualities were not stored, and no clone one base away is much larger. The library was built by means of the immunoSEQ multiplex PCR assay. TCRdb retrieved this table from immuneACCESS and kept in-frame rearrangements only. Not all clones are present; in checked studies, unresolved V genes account for under half, and no reason is known for the remainder. This sample lists 17,000 or so clones; around 85% were detected once. 5% to 5.5% of the sample is taken by the ten largest. The source of the sample is a study of CD4+ T cells in melanoma (dated by TCRdb to 2022 to 2024). About the study as a whole: Neoantigen-specific CD4+ T cells in human melanoma were what the study investigated. General study outcomes and caveats: Neoantigen-specific CD4+ T cells were reported to be correlated with the function of CD8+ T cells, macrophages and B cells. According to the report, neoantigen-specific CD4+ T cells in melanoma displayed diverse differentiation states.

V and J lose 1 base and 9 bases, and a span of 34 bases separates them. Taken from cysteine to phenylalanine, the CDR3 has 21 residues. The kept DNA is CDR3 alone, 63 bases in frame from the first base. CDR1 and CDR2, looked up from the germline V gene (reference sequence), are GTSNPN and SVGIG. The donors were people with melanoma. This TCR was recovered from a human donor with melanoma. Recombination linked TRBV30 to TRBJ1-6; a tentative D match to TRBD1 spans 5 bases. Input material: cells from a culture (not recorded whether cultured in vitro). The CDR3 region reads CAWSEFPWARDGKEEGSPLHF. The bases are TGTGCCTGGAGTGAGTTTCCCTGGGCCCGGGACGGCAAAGAGGAGGGTTCACCCCTCCACTTT.